This T cell receptor (beta chain) was sequenced in a study of blood T cell repertoires in COVID-19. This clone has more than one count but fewer than ten. Libraries were prepared by immunoSEQ multiplex PCR; TCRdb keeps only in-frame clonotypes and omits some of them. This sample has over 250,000 clones; about 87% occur once, and the top ten carry 5.3%. The V segment lost 4 bases and the J segment 4 bases; nucleotides outside the gene matches: 9. Per the germline V gene, CDR1 is SGHNT and CDR2 is YYREEE (reference sequence). CDR3 length equals 16 residues. Sequenced material: PBMCs or T cells enriched from blood (not recorded which). The rearrangement links TRBV5-4 to TRBJ1-5; 9 bases fit TRBD1. The sequence came from a woman between 25 and 40 years old who had recovered from COVID-19. CDR3 nucleotides: TGTGCCAGCAGCGGGATCATCGGGACAGGGAATCAGCCCCAGCATTTT. Its protein product is CASSGIIGTGNQPQHF.